Described below is a single T cell receptor (beta chain) sequence and its context. Here immunoSEQ multiplex PCR was the method, and the copy in TCRdb shows in-frame clones only, minus some. The table lists 250,000 or so clones, around 89% of them singletons. J lost 0 bases, V lost 6 bases, and 4 bases had no gene match. This CDR3 has 16 residues. CDR1 and CDR2 (germline): MDHEN, SYDVKM. The data were taken from a study of blood T cell repertoires in COVID-19. Patients of the Seattle cohort, enrolled during active infection, were followed longitudinally. V usage is TRBV28 and J usage is TRBJ1-4; TRBD1 matches 10 bases. The source is a woman aged 55-75 years with COVID-19, enrolled during active disease. Sequences were obtained from peripheral blood. This CDR3 is CASRTGGDSTNEKLFF. In DNA, the CDR3 is TGTGCCAGCAGGACAGGGGGCGATTCAACTAATGAAAAACTGTTTTTT.